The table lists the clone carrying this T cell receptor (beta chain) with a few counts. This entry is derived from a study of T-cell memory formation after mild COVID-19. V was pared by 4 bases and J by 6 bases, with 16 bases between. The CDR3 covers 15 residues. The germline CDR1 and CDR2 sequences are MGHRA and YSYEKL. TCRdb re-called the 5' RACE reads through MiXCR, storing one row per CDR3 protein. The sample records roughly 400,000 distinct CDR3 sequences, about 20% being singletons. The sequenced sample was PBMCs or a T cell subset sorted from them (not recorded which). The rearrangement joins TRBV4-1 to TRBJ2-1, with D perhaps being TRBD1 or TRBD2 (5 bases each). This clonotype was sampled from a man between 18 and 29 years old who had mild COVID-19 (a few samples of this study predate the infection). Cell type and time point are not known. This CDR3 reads CASSPGTDLFNEQFF. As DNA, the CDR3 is TGCGCCAGCAGCCCTGGGACGGACCTTTTCAATGAGCAGTTCTTC.